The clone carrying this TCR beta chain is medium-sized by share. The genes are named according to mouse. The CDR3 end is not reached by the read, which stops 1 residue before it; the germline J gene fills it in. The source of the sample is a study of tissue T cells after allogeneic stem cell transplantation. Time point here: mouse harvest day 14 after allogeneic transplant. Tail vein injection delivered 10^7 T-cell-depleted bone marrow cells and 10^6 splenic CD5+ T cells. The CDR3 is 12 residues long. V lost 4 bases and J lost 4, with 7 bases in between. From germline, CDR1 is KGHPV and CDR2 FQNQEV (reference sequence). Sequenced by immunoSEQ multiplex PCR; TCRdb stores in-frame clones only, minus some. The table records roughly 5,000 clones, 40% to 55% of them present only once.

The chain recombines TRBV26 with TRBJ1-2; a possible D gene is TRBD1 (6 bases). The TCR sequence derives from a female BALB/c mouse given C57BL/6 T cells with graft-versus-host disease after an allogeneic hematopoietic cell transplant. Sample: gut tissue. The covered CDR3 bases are TGTGCCAGCAGTCCGACAGGCTCCGACTACACC. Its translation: CASSPTGSDYT. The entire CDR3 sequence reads CASSPTGSDYTF.